This TCR beta chain appears in the sequencing data of a study of identical twins. Overall study results and limits: Out-of-frame alpha sequences common to twins were enriched for low generation probability. Models underpredicted monozygotic twin sharing of out-of-frame TCR alpha.

Per the germline V gene, CDR1 is MNHNS and CDR2 is SASEGT. Germline trimming cut 6 bases from V and 4 bases from J; bases unmatched to any gene: 9. The CDR3 is 15 amino acids. Via MiXCR, TCRdb re-called the 5' RACE reads, giving one row per CDR3 protein. The sample has roughly 750,000 distinct CDR3 sequences; over 20% are singletons. Concerning this clonotype: Its specificity is not known.

Separately, the same data were catalogued under a study of T cells expressing NK-cell markers. That paper states: The authors derived TCR beta repertoires from sorted CD3+CD56+NKG2C+, CD3+CD56+NKG2C- and CD3+CD56-NKG2C+ T cells.

Sequencing input: PBMCs. The source of this sequence is a woman younger than 35 in good health. The chain has TRBV6-1 and TRBJ2-3; 8 positions match TRBD2. The CDR3 spells CASSPSGGTADTQYF. Written as DNA, the CDR3 is TGTGCCAGCAGCCCCTCGGGGGGGACCGCAGATACGCAGTATTTT.